These 10 T cell receptor beta chains came from one sample sequenced in a study of identical twins. A single record per CDR3 protein comes from TCRdb applying MiXCR to the 5' RACE reads. The table includes roughly 280,000 distinct CDR3 sequences, 9.5% detected once. This same sample was also part of a study on yellow fever vaccine responses in identical twins.

Material for sequencing was CD8+ T cells sorted from blood. All receptors come from a young woman in good health.

The V and J genes are TRBV20-1 and TRBJ2-7; the match to TRBD2 covers 11 bases. Trimming took 3 bases from V and 2 from J; bases not matched to a gene: 6. This CDR3 has 15 residues. Germline-derived CDR1 and CDR2 are DFQATT and SNEGSKA (reference sequence). For the CDR3, the DNA is TGCAGTGCTAGGGGGGTAGCGGGAGGGGCCTACGAGCAGTACTTC. Its protein is CSARGVAGGAYEQYF.

In its sample, this clonotype was seen a few times. This chain uses TRBV11-1 with TRBJ2-2; no definite D call. This CDR3 spans 14 amino acids. V was cut by 1 base and J by 7 bases, with 10 bases left in between. CDR1 is SGHAT and CDR2 is FQDESV in the germline V gene (reference sequence). The CDR3 loop is CASSLEARIGELFF. CDR3 coding DNA: TGTGCCAGCAGCTTAGAGGCGCGGATCGGGGAGCTGTTTTTT.

This clonotype was counted many times. This sequence joins TRBV20-1 and TRBJ1-6; D uncertain. Between the trimmed V and J ends, which lost 5 bases and 9 bases, there was a span of 17 bases. CDR3 size: 14 residues. Germline CDR1 and CDR2: DFQATT and SNEGSKA (reference sequence). The CDR3 DNA reads as TGCAGTGCTGCTGGCGGGTTAGAGGGTTCACCCCTCCACTTT. This sequence encodes CSAAGGLEGSPLHF.

The rearrangement links TRBV29-1 to TRBJ2-7; no definite D call. The CDR3 sequence is 13 residues long. Germline V gives CDR1 SQVTM, CDR2 ANQGSEA. V dropped 1 base and J dropped 4 bases, with 11 bases sitting between them. CDR3 residues: CSVEALTVYEQYF. The CDR3 region has the DNA TGCAGCGTTGAAGCATTAACAGTTTACGAGCAGTACTTC.

This clonotype was recorded many times. The chain employs TRBV28 and TRBJ2-7, with 9 bases lining up with TRBD1. V was clipped by 5 bases and J by 2 bases; unmatched bases: 16. Per germline, CDR1 MDHEN and CDR2 SYDVKM. The CDR3 length is 18 residues. The CDR3 nucleotides are TGTGCCAGCAGTACCTATGCGACGGACAGGGGTTTGGCCTACGAGCAGTACTTC. Amino acids: CASSTYATDRGLAYEQYF.

The sample holds many counts of this clonotype. The CDR3 loop reads CASSQHREFVYEQYF. Written as DNA, the CDR3 is TGCGCCAGCAGCCAACACCGGGAATTTGTTTACGAGCAGTACTTC. The chain combines TRBV4-3 with TRBJ2-7, with a tentative D call TRBD2 (5 bases). The V end was cut by 2 bases, the J end by 4 bases, with 15 bases between. The CDR3 contains 15 residues. Germline V gene lookup returns CDR1 LGHNA and CDR2 YSLEER.

The sample holds many counts of this clonotype. The chain uses TRBV7-9 and TRBJ2-7, with TRBD1 matching over 10 bases. The CDR3 runs 14 residues. Germline-derived CDR1 and CDR2 are SEHNR and FQNEAQ (reference sequence). V was clipped by 5 bases and J by 3 bases; unmatched bases: 4. This CDR3 reads CASSPGTGVYEQYF. For the CDR3, the DNA is TGTGCCAGCAGCCCCGGGACAGGGGTCTACGAGCAGTACTTC.

The sample holds many counts of this clonotype. The CDR3 region has the DNA TGCGCCAGCAGCTTTGTATCATCGATGGGGTTCTACGAGCAGTACTTC. This encodes CASSFVSSMGFYEQYF. The J gene is TRBJ2-7, the V gene TRBV5-1, with D unclear. Trimming stripped 2 bases from V and 3 bases from J, with 18 bases between. The CDR3 length is 16 residues. Germline values: CDR1 SGHRS, CDR2 YFSETQ.

The chain couples TRBV4-2 to TRBJ1-1; D gene uncertain. The germline V gene has CDR1 LGHNA and CDR2 YNFKEQ. The CDR3 covers 13 residues. The ends were cut back, 1 base at V and 5 bases at J, with 8 bases in the middle. The CDR3 here is CASSQGRSTEAFF. The CDR3 DNA sequence: TGTGCCAGCAGCCAAGGACGGAGTACTGAAGCTTTCTTT.

The chain has TRBV9 and TRBJ2-1; 7 nucleotides line up with TRBD1. V was clipped by 4 bases and J by 4 bases; unmatched bases: 26. This CDR3 comprises 21 residues. Germline CDR1 is SGDLS and CDR2 is YYNGEE. This CDR3 reads CASSNHPGQLGEKRTYNEQFF. CDR3 DNA sequence: TGTGCCAGCAGCAACCATCCGGGACAGCTGGGAGAGAAACGGACATACAATGAGCAGTTCTTC.